By sample fraction, the clone carrying this T cell receptor beta chain is medium-sized (0.01 to 0.1%). Its antigen is unidentified. This sample is part of a study of OX40 agonist ivuxolimab in advanced cancers. Study context: The dose of intravenous ivuxolimab that patients received every 2 weeks ranged from 0.01 to 10 mg/kg.

Broader study findings: At doses 0.1 to 3.0 mg/kg, CD4+ and CD8+ clones expanded.

The data were produced by immunoSEQ multiplex PCR, yet TCRdb's version contains in-frame clones alone and is incomplete. The sample lists around 69,000 clones; 80% to 90% were seen once. The J segment lost 5 bases and the V segment lost 3 bases, leaving 0 bases of the junction unmatched. The CDR3 length is 12 residues. Germline V lookup: CDR1 SGHVS, CDR2 FNYEAQ. The V gene is TRBV7-6, the J gene TRBJ2-5; 7 bases are a match to TRBD2. The origin of this receptor is an adult with an advanced solid tumor such as melanoma, head and neck, liver or kidney cancer. This material consisted of CD4+ or CD8+ T cells sorted from blood, taken in a trial of the OX40 agonist ivuxolimab. The CDR3 coding sequence is TGTGCCAGCAGCTTGCGGGAGGAGACCCAGTACTTC. Protein sequence: CASSLREETQYF.